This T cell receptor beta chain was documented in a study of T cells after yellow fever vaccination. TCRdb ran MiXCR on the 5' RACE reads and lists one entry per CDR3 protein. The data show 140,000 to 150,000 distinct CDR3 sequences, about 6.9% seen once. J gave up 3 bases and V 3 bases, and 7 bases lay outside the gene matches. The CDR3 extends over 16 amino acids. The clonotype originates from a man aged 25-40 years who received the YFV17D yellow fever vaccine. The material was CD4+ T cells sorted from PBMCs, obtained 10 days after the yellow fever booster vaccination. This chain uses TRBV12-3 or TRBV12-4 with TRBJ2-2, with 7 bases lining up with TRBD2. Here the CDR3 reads CASSFGREIHTGELFF. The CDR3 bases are TGTGCCAGCAGTTTTGGGCGGGAGATCCACACCGGGGAGCTGTTTTTT.